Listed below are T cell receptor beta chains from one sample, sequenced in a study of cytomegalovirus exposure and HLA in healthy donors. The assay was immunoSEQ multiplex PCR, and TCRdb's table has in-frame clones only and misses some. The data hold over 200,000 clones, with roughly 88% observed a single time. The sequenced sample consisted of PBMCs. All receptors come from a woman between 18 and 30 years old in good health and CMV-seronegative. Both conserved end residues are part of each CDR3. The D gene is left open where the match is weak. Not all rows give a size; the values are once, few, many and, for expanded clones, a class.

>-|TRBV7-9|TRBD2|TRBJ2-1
CASADSGLAIYNEQFF
TGTGCCAGCGCGGACTCCGGACTAGCGATTTACAATGAGCAGTTCTTC
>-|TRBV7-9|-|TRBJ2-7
CASSLHPDSYEQYF
TGTGCCAGCAGCTTACACCCCGATTCCTATGAGCAGTACTTC
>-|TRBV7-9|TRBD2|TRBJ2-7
CASSREAYEQYF
TGTGCCAGCAGCCGGGAGGCCTACGAGCAGTACTTC
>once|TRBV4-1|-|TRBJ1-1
CASSQGRGTEAFF
TGCGCCAGCAGCCAGGGAAGGGGAACTGAAGCTTTCTTT
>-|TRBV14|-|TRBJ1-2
CASSRTANYGYTF
TGTGCCAGCAGCCGGACAGCTAACTATGGCTACACCTTC
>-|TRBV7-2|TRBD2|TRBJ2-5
CASSFPTSGINRETQYF
TGTGCCAGCAGCTTTCCAACTAGCGGGATAAATCGGGAGACCCAGTACTTC
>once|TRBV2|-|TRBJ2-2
CASSGYRVNFGNTGELFF
TGTGCCAGCAGTGGGTACAGGGTAAATTTTGGGAACACCGGGGAGCTGTTTTTT
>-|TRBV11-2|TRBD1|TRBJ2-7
CASSPVGQGASEQYF
TGTGCCAGCAGTCCAGTGGGCCAGGGGGCATCCGAGCAGTACTTC
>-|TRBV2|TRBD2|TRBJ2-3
CASSVLAGEMDDTQYF
TGTGCCAGCAGTGTACTAGCGGGAGAAATGGACGATACGCAGTATTTT
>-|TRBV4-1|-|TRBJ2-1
CASSQESGLYNEQFF
TGCGCCAGCAGCCAAGAGTCAGGGTTGTACAATGAGCAGTTCTTC
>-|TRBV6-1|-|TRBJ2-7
CASSGDPGFRLPREQYF
TGTGCCAGCAGTGGAGATCCAGGGTTTCGCCTACCACGGGAGCAGTACTTC
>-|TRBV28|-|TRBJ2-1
CASTRYSTGPYNEQFF
TGTGCCAGCACCCGGTATTCCACAGGGCCCTACAATGAGCAGTTCTTC
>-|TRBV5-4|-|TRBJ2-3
CASSLGGNRADTQYF
TGTGCCAGCAGCTTGGGCGGGAACCGAGCAGATACGCAGTATTTT
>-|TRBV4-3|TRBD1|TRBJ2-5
CASSQDRDRKETQYF
TGCGCCAGCAGCCAAGACAGGGACAGAAAAGAGACCCAGTACTTC
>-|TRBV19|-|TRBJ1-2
CASTPRANYGYTF
TGTGCCAGTACCCCTCGAGCTAACTATGGCTACACCTTC
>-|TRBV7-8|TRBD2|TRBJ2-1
CASSSTSGINNEQFF
TGTGCCAGCAGTTCGACTAGCGGGATAAACAATGAGCAGTTCTTC
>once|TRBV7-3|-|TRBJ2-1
CASSLSAIHHEQFF
TGTGCCAGCAGCTTAAGCGCCATCCACCATGAGCAGTTCTTC
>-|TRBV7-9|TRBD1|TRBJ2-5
CASSLGQGKETQYF
TGTGCCAGCAGCTTGGGACAGGGGAAAGAGACCCAGTACTTC
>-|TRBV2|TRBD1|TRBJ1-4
CASFDRELEKLFF
TGTGCCAGCTTCGACAGGGAACTTGAAAAACTGTTTTTT
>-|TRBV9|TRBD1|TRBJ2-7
CASSVGDSVGSYEQYF
TGTGCCAGCAGCGTAGGGGACAGCGTGGGATCCTACGAGCAGTACTTC
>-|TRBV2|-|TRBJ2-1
CASSEGAYEQFF
TGTGCCAGCAGTGAAGGAGCTTATGAGCAGTTCTTC
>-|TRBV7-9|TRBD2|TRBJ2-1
CASSHSGTKYNEQFF
TGTGCCAGCAGCCACAGCGGGACTAAATACAATGAGCAGTTCTTC
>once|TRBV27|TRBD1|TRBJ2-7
CASSLDRVDGEQYF
TGTGCCAGCAGTTTAGACAGGGTAGACGGCGAGCAGTACTTC
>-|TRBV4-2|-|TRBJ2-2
CASSQASDSTGELFF
TGTGCCAGCAGCCAAGCATCGGACAGCACCGGGGAGCTGTTTTTT
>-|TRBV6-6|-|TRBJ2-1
CASRLDWAYDNEQFF
TGTGCCAGCAGACTTGATTGGGCCTACGACAATGAGCAGTTCTTC
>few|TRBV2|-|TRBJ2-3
CASRAGTDTQYF
TGTGCCAGCAGGGCCGGCACAGATACGCAGTATTTT
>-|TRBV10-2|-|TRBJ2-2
CASSESSGNTGELFF
TGCGCCAGCAGTGAGTCTAGCGGGAACACCGGGGAGCTGTTTTTT
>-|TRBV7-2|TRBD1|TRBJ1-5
CASSPTRTGDIRGQPQHF
TGTGCCAGCAGCCCTACCAGGACAGGGGATATTAGAGGCCAGCCCCAGCATTTT
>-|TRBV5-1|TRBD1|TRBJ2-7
CASSLATSGGEQYF
TGCGCCAGCAGCTTGGCCACGTCAGGGGGCGAGCAGTACTTC
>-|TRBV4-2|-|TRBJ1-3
CASSQAPGHQIISGNTIYF
TGTGCCAGCAGCCAGGCTCCGGGACACCAAATAATCTCTGGAAACACCATATATTTT
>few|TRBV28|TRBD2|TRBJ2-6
CASSLGGSGANVLTF
TGTGCCAGCAGTTTGGGAGGGTCTGGGGCCAACGTCCTGACTTTC
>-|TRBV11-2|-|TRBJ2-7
CASSSGDLTGEQYF
TGTGCCAGCAGCTCGGGGGATCTCACGGGAGAGCAGTACTTC
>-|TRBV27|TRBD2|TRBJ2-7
CASAPSGGSLHEQYF
TGTGCCAGCGCCCCATCGGGCGGGAGTCTCCACGAGCAGTACTTC
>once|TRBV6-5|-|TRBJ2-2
CASSARTRNTGELFF
TGTGCCAGCAGTGCTCGAACCAGAAACACCGGGGAGCTGTTTTTT
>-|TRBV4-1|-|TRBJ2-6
CASRYRASGANVLTF
TGCGCCAGCAGATACAGGGCCTCTGGGGCCAACGTCCTGACTTTC
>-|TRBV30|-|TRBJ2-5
CAWGTGAKTQYF
TGTGCCTGGGGTACAGGAGCCAAGACCCAGTACTTC
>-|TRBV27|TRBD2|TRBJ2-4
CASSLGGNDIQYF
TGTGCCAGCAGTCTGGGGGGGAACGACATTCAGTACTTC
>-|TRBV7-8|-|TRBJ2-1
CASSSGGAPYNEQFF
TGTGCCAGCAGCTCCGGGGGAGCTCCGTACAATGAGCAGTTCTTC
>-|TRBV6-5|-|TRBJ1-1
CASSYFSGAPNTEAFF
TGTGCCAGCAGTTACTTCTCAGGGGCCCCGAACACTGAAGCTTTCTTT